This T cell receptor (beta chain) was obtained from a study of T cell responses to AZD1222 COVID-19 vaccine. Study information: The analysis combined second doses at about 4 or about 12 weeks. Overall study results and limits: A mostly white British donor set with more females was recruited, and clonal diversity was possibly underestimated. The study sampled repertoires only after the peak T cell response.

This CDR3 is 16 amino acids long. Germline values: CDR1 SGHNT, CDR2 YENEEA. V dropped 5 bases and J dropped 1; count of bases not matched to a gene: 8. Assay: immunoSEQ multiplex PCR; the TCRdb copy retains only in-frame clones and omits some. The data show about 100,000 clones, 88% seen once. As regards this clone: The antigen remains undetermined.

The origin of this receptor is an adult in good health. The chain joins TRBV11-3 to TRBJ2-7, with 10 bases matching TRBD2. This material consisted of peripheral blood, taken on day 0 of AZD1222 vaccination. In DNA form, the CDR3 reads TGTGCCAGCAGCCATCGGACTAGCGGTCGTTCCTACGAGCAGTACTTC. Translated: CASSHRTSGRSYEQYF. Drawing the rest from reference TRBV11-3 and TRBJ2-7, the complete variable domain is EAGVVQSPRYKIIEKKQPVAFWCNPISGHNTLYWYLQNLGQGPELLIRYENEEAVDDSQLPKDRFSAERLKGVDSTLKIQPAELGDSAVYLCASSHRTSGRSYEQYFGPGTRLTVT.